This passage covers 8 T cell receptor beta chains from one sample sequenced in a study of technical replicates of blood from a few donors. Clones were sequenced by immunoSEQ multiplex PCR, and TCRdb holds only the in-frame ones, with some missing. The data contain 84,000 or so clones, approximately 93% of them singletons. The sequenced sample consisted of T cells isolated from PBMCs. These receptors originate from a human donor in good health.

The chain combines TRBV12-5 with TRBJ2-3, with D perhaps TRBD2 (6 bases). CDR1 is LGHNT and CDR2 is FRNRAP in the germline V gene. Trimming removed 1 base at V and 0 bases at J, with 14 bases between. This CDR3 is 17 amino acids long. CDR3 sequence reads: CASGLASGGISTDTQYF. The CDR3 DNA reads TGTGCTAGTGGTTTGGCGTCTGGAGGGATCAGCACAGATACGCAGTATTTT.

The rearrangement uses TRBV30 and TRBJ2-7, with D tentatively TRBD1 (5 bases). CDR3 length: 11 residues. Trimming stripped 1 base from V and 4 bases from J, with 5 bases between. Germline loops: CDR1 GTSNPN, CDR2 SVGIG (reference sequence). The CDR3 DNA reads TGTGCCTGGAGTGAGGGGTACGAGCAGTACTTC. It codes for CAWSEGYEQYF.

V usage is TRBV27 and J usage is TRBJ2-5, with D tentatively TRBD1 (5 bases). V shed 3 bases and J shed 4 bases, with 12 bases lying between them. Looked up from germline, CDR1 is MNHEY and CDR2 is SMNVEV (reference sequence). The CDR3 length is 14 residues. The CDR3 region is CASSFVGVRETQYF. In nucleotides, the CDR3 is TGTGCCAGCAGTTTCGTAGGGGTCCGAGAGACCCAGTACTTC.

This chain uses TRBV27 with TRBJ2-1, with 9 bases matching TRBD1. V lost 2 bases, J lost 9 bases, and 11 bases stayed unmatched. The V gene's germline CDR1 is MNHEY and CDR2 SMNVEV (reference sequence). The CDR3 is 16 residues long. The CDR3 sequence: CASSLTPGQGVGEQFF. The CDR3, as DNA: TGTGCCAGCAGTTTAACCCCGGGACAGGGTGTTGGTGAGCAGTTCTTC.

The chain employs TRBV5-1 and TRBJ2-7; TRBD1 aligns across 8 bases. The germline CDR1 and CDR2 sequences are SGHRS and YFSETQ. Trimming at V came to 4 bases and at J to 3 bases, leaving 6 bases not matched to a gene. The CDR3 contains 14 residues. In nucleotides, the CDR3 is TGCGCCAGCAGCCCCCGGGACAGGCTCTACGAGCAGTACTTC. The encoded protein is CASSPRDRLYEQYF.

The rearrangement uses TRBV5-1 and TRBJ1-4; a possible D gene is TRBD1 (6 bases). The germline CDR1 and CDR2 sequences are SGHRS and YFSETQ. The CDR3 loop spans 14 amino acids. V lost 5 bases and J lost 8, with 16 bases in between. As DNA, the CDR3 is TGCGCCAGCAGTTACAAGGACAGCAAAGAAAAACTGTTTTTT. Its protein product is CASSYKDSKEKLFF.

The chain recombines TRBV11-2 with TRBJ2-1, with TRBD1 matching 11 bases. The CDR3 runs 15 residues. Germline V CDR1 and CDR2: SGHAT, FQNNGV. Germline trimming cut 6 bases from V and 8 bases from J; bases unmatched to any gene: 9. CDR3 in amino acids: CASSLPGTGGYEQFF. Here the CDR3 DNA reads TGTGCCAGCAGTTTACCCGGGACAGGGGGATATGAGCAGTTCTTC.

This rearrangement joins TRBV2 to TRBJ1-3, with 7 bases fitting TRBD1. From germline, CDR1 is SNHLY and CDR2 FYNNEI. V lost 8 bases to trimming and J lost 0 bases; unmatched junction nucleotides: 7. This CDR3 contains 15 residues. The chain's CDR3 is CASGGQILSGNTIYF. CDR3 sequence (DNA): TGTGCCAGCGGGGGACAGATCCTCTCTGGAAACACCATATATTTT.